The 18 T cell receptor beta chains below were found in one sample sequenced in a study of long-term antiretroviral therapy in people with HIV. Survey-level immunoSEQ v3.0 assays were run. TCRdb's table, derived via immunoSEQ multiplex PCR, lists solely in-frame clones and lacks some. The data contain some 15,000 clones, roughly 90% of them singletons. The sequencing used unsorted PBMCs, collected 0.7 years before starting antiretroviral therapy. The origin of the receptors is a man between 45 and 60 years old with HIV.

There are a few counts of this clone. V usage is TRBV5-4 and J usage is TRBJ2-7, with TRBD1 matching over 7 bases. The V and J ends lost 1 base and 2 bases, in that order; junction bases with no gene match: 3. The length of the CDR3 is 14 residues. Germline CDR1 is SGHNT and CDR2 is YYREEE (reference sequence). This CDR3 is CASSLKGQAYEQYF. CDR3 sequence (DNA): TGTGCCAGCAGCTTGAAAGGACAGGCCTACGAGCAGTACTTC.

The CDR3 nucleotides read TGTGCCAGCCGGCGGGCCACAGATACGCAGTATTTT. This gives the protein CASRRATDTQYF. V is TRBV2 and J is TRBJ2-3, with a weak D call TRBD2 (5 bases). Germline loops: CDR1 SNHLY, CDR2 FYNNEI. V was trimmed by 8 bases and J by 2 bases, leaving 8 bases between them. The CDR3 sequence is 12 residues long.

This CDR3 reads CASVLLGGSPYNEQFF. The CDR3 DNA is TGTGCCAGCGTCCTATTAGGAGGGTCCCCCTACAATGAGCAGTTCTTC. The chain couples TRBV27 to TRBJ2-1; perhaps TRBD2 as D (6 bases). The CDR3 totals 16 residues. Germline V gene lookup returns CDR1 MNHEY and CDR2 SMNVEV (reference sequence). Trimming left V 8 bases short and J 2 bases short, with 19 bases between.

This chain connects TRBV6-1 to TRBJ2-5; 7 bases are a match to TRBD1. The germline gives CDR1 MNHNS, CDR2 SASEGT. The V segment lost 10 bases and the J segment 5 bases; nucleotides outside the gene matches: 13. CDR3 length equals 14 residues. The CDR3 DNA is TGTGCCACCGAGCCGAGACAGGGACGGGAGACCCAGTACTTC. It is translated as CATEPRQGRETQYF.

This chain joins TRBV10-2 and TRBJ1-2, with 8 positions matching TRBD1. V shed 5 bases, J shed 6 bases, and the junction held 11 bases outside the gene matches. The V gene's germline CDR1 is WSHSY and CDR2 SAAADI. The CDR3 has 15 residues. CDR3 DNA: TGCGCCAGCAGTCGAGGGACAGGCGCCCTTAATGGCTACACCTTC. The encoded protein is CASSRGTGALNGYTF.

The J gene is TRBJ2-7, the V gene TRBV2, with D possibly TRBD1 on 6 matching bases. The CDR3 runs to 14 residues. Per the germline V gene, CDR1 is SNHLY and CDR2 is FYNNEI. Deletions cut 4 bases from V and 5 bases from J, with 15 bases between. CDR3 bases: TGTGCCAGCAGTGTAAGGGGGTTCAACCACGAGCAGTACTTC. Protein sequence: CASSVRGFNHEQYF. Variable domain in full (rest from reference TRBV2 and TRBJ2-7): EPEVTQTPSHQVTQMGQEVILRCVPISNHLYFYWYRQILGQKVEFLVSFYNNEISEKSEIFDDQFSVERPDGSNFTLKIRSTKLEDSAMYFCASSVRGFNHEQYFGPGTRLTVT.

The chain uses TRBV5-1 and TRBJ2-1; D unresolved. Trimming shortened V by 4 bases and J by 3 bases, and 8 bases separated the two germline ends. CDR1 is SGHRS and CDR2 is YFSETQ in the germline V gene. The CDR3 runs 13 residues. CDR3 in amino acids: CASSPEVYNEQFF. The CDR3 region has the DNA TGCGCCAGCAGCCCAGAAGTCTACAATGAGCAGTTCTTC.

This chain uses TRBV29-1 with TRBJ2-3; D is unclear. V was pared by 4 bases and J by 4 bases, with 3 bases between. Germline V gene sequence: CDR1 SQVTM, CDR2 ANQGSEA. The CDR3 totals 10 residues. In DNA, the CDR3 is TGCAGCGTTGGGTCAGATACGCAGTATTTT. This encodes CSVGSDTQYF.

The rearrangement links TRBV11-3 to TRBJ2-7; a weak D match, TRBD1 (6 bases). CDR1 and CDR2 (germline): SGHNT, YENEEA. This CDR3 has 13 amino acids. The ends were cut back, 5 bases at V and 2 bases at J, with 10 bases in the middle. CDR3 amino acids: CASSRDNTYEQYF. The CDR3 DNA sequence: TGTGCCAGCAGCCGGGACAACACCTACGAGCAGTACTTC.

The chain employs TRBV5-1 and TRBJ2-7, with D perhaps TRBD1 (6 bases). CDR1 is SGHRS and CDR2 is YFSETQ in the germline V gene. The CDR3 spans 15 residues. V lost 4 bases and J 6 bases, leaving 20 bases between the germline ends. The CDR3 DNA follows: TGCGCCAGCAGCCCCTCGACAGGAATTAATGCCGAGCAGTACTTC. It yields the protein CASSPSTGINAEQYF.

The V and J genes are TRBV5-1 and TRBJ2-1; no definite D call. The CDR3 sequence is 15 residues long. Germline values: CDR1 SGHRS, CDR2 YFSETQ. V lost 2 bases, J lost 7 bases, and 16 bases lay in between. CDR3 in amino acids: CASSLFPEPRNEQFF. The DNA of the CDR3 is TGCGCCAGCAGCTTATTTCCCGAGCCCCGTAATGAGCAGTTCTTC.

The CDR3 nucleotides are TGTGCCAGCAGCTCTTTGTCGGGGGAGACCCAGTACTTC. Translated: CASSSLSGETQYF. The rearrangement links TRBV11-1 to TRBJ2-5; weak D call: TRBD2 (5 bases). CDR1 and CDR2 (germline): SGHAT, FQDESV (reference sequence). The length of the CDR3 is 13 residues. V was cut by 4 bases and J by 5 bases, with 11 bases left in between.

The CDR3 DNA reads as TGTGCCAGCAGTTACCCCCTAGCGGGAGGAACCGGGGAGCTGTTTTTT. As protein: CASSYPLAGGTGELFF. The gene calls are TRBV6-6 and TRBJ2-2; 11 bases match TRBD2. With V trimmed by 2 bases and J by 5 bases, 4 bases remained unmatched. This CDR3 is 16 amino acids long. Germline V CDR1 and CDR2: MNHNY, SVGAGI (reference sequence).

The genes are TRBV2 and TRBJ2-5; no reliable D call. Trimming pared 4 bases from V and 3 bases from J, leaving 6 bases between. The CDR3 runs to 12 residues. The germline gives CDR1 SNHLY, CDR2 FYNNEI. For the CDR3, the DNA is TGTGCCAGCAGTGTTGGTGAAGAGACCCAGTACTTC. This gives the protein CASSVGEETQYF.

The J gene is TRBJ2-2, the V gene TRBV6-6; D possibly matches TRBD1 or TRBD2 (5 bases each). The CDR3 has 15 residues. The germline CDR1 and CDR2 sequences are MNHNY and SVGAGI (reference sequence). Deletions cut 4 bases from V and 2 bases from J, with 11 bases between. The CDR3 coding sequence is TGTGCCAGCAGTTCTGGGACGGGCAACACCGGGGAGCTGTTTTTT. This gives the protein CASSSGTGNTGELFF.

J is TRBJ2-6 and V is TRBV18; D may be TRBD1 (5 bases). The V end was cut by 6 bases, the J end by 0 bases, with 18 bases between. Germline assignment: CDR1 KGHSH and CDR2 LQKENI. This CDR3 has 18 residues. CDR3 residues: CASSSWAGLNSGANVLTF. CDR3 coding DNA: TGTGCCAGCTCCTCCTGGGCAGGGCTAAACTCTGGGGCCAACGTCCTGACTTTC.

This chain connects TRBV7-2 to TRBJ1-2; the D is unclear. The ends were cut back, 2 bases at V and 8 bases at J, with 12 bases in the middle. CDR3 size: 13 residues. Germline V lookup: CDR1 SGHTA, CDR2 FQGNSA. CDR3 sequence: CASSLPGLGGYTF. As DNA, the CDR3 is TGTGCCAGCAGCTTACCGGGCCTCGGAGGCTACACCTTC.

J is TRBJ2-1 and V is TRBV5-4; either TRBD1 or TRBD2 may supply D (6 bases each). The germline V gene has CDR1 SGHNT and CDR2 YYREEE (reference sequence). CDR3 length: 14 residues. The germline V and J ends were trimmed by 2 bases and 5 bases, with 11 bases remaining between them. The CDR3 bases are TGTGCCAGCAGCTTAACGGGGGACAACAATGAGCAGTTCTTC. Its translation is CASSLTGDNNEQFF.